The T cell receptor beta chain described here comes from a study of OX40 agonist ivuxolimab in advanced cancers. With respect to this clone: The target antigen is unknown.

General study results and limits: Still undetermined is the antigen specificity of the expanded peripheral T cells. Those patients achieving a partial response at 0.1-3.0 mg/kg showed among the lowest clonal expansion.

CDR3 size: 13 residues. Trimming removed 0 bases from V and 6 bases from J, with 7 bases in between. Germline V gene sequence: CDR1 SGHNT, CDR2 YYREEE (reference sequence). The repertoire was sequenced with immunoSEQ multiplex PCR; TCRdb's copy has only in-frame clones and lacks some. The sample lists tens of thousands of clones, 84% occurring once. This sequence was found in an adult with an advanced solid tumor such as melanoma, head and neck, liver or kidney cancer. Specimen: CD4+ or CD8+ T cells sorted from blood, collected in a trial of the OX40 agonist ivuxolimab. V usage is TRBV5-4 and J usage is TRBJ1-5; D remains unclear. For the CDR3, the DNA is TGTGCCAGCAGCTTGGATGGAGGTCAGCCCCAGCATTTT. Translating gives CASSLDGGQPQHF.